This TCR beta chain stems from a study of blood T cell repertoires in COVID-19. Method: immunoSEQ multiplex PCR; TCRdb's copy keeps in-frame clones and lacks some. The sample carries roughly 400,000 clones, around nine tenths recorded once. In assigning cohorts, the study relied on participant-reported clinical history. The CDR3 is made up of 14 amino acids. Germline V gives CDR1 MNHEY, CDR2 SMNVEV (reference sequence). V was shortened by 2 bases and J by 6 bases, with 10 bases between the two germline ends. This TCR was sampled from a woman aged 45-65 years who had recovered from COVID-19. The V gene is TRBV27, the J gene TRBJ2-2; tentative D call: TRBD2 (5 bases). Sequencing was performed on PBMCs or T cells enriched from blood (not recorded which). The CDR3 spells CASSLGSTAGELFF. CDR3 sequence (DNA): TGTGCCAGCAGTTTAGGGAGTACGGCCGGGGAGCTGTTTTTT.